The rows below give T cell receptor beta chains drawn from one sample of a study of T cell repertoires in cytomegalovirus infection. MiXCR, applied by TCRdb to the reads, yields one record per CDR3 protein. The table lists some 100,000 distinct CDR3 sequences, 20% to 30% of them singletons, with roughly two fifths in the top ten. The specimen sequenced was CD8+ T cells from PBMCs. These receptor sequences come from a human donor in good health (CMV status not recorded). Some clones in this sample may be carry-over from other donors' samples. CDR3s leave out the opening cysteine and the closing phenylalanine or tryptophan. Fields, in order: J gene, V gene, CDR3 protein.

J: TRBJ2-3; V: TRBV20-1; CDR3: SARDTRVLVKADTQY
J: TRBJ1-5; V: TRBV7-8; CDR3: ASSHTLAGLGQPQH
J: TRBJ2-5; V: TRBV20-1; CDR3: SAPLAGGPQETQY
J: TRBJ2-1; V: TRBV6-6; CDR3: ASSYTPPDSTYNEQF
J: TRBJ2-1; V: TRBV9; CDR3: ASSPRRDRALWWEQF
J: TRBJ2-7; V: TRBV11-1; CDR3: ATSGQGTYEQY
J: TRBJ2-1; V: TRBV7-9; CDR3: ASSLEVVGLAGALDEQF
J: TRBJ1-4; V: TRBV7-9; CDR3: ASSTRDSYNEKLF
J: TRBJ2-7; V: TRBV7-9; CDR3: ASSSPEGYEQY
J: TRBJ1-1; V: TRBV5-6; CDR3: ASSPDRGVNTEAF
J: TRBJ1-3; V: TRBV28; CDR3: ASSLPLSGGGNTIY